This TCR beta chain came from a study of radiotherapy plus CTLA-4 blockade in lung cancer (dated by TCRdb to the late 2010s). With respect to the entire study: Objective responses occurred in approximately 19% of enrolled patients, and 30% to 35% achieved disease control.

Overall study outcomes, separate from this receptor: After treatment with radiotherapy and ipilimumab, TCR clones that originated in tumors expanded in peripheral blood. The strongest predictors of response were reported to be early dynamic shifts in blood T cell clones along with a rise in serum interferon-beta following radiation.

The study evaluated CTLA-4 blockade (ipilimumab) given together with focal radiation therapy in patients who had chemo-refractory metastatic non-small-cell lung cancer. CDR1 and CDR2, per the germline V gene, are SGHTS and YDEGEE. Trimming accounts for 4 bases at V and 3 bases at J, while the number of junction bases matched to no gene is 12. The CDR3 runs 17 amino acids, cysteine and phenylalanine included. The retained sequence is limited to the CDR3, 51 bases, with the frame set at the first base. Concerning this clone: The antigen it recognizes is unknown. The record has no base qualities; no much larger clone is one base away.

Library method: the immunoSEQ multiplex PCR assay. What TCRdb holds here is the immuneACCESS table cut down to in-frame rearrangements. Part of the clones is not present; checked against another copy, under half of the missing clones reflect an unresolved V gene, and the others are unexplained. The sample table lists 35,000 to 45,000 clones, 72% of them with a count of one. The ten largest clones add up to 11% of the sample. The source material was peripheral blood, sampled from a patient treated with radiotherapy plus ipilimumab. This sequence was found in a human donor with non-small cell lung cancer who had stable disease on radiotherapy plus ipilimumab. The V and J segments used are TRBV5-8 and TRBJ2-2; TRBD2 fits 7 bases in the junction. The CDR3 corresponds to CASSGPGGDLYTGELFF. The DNA reads as follows: TGTGCCAGCAGCGGGCCGGGAGGAGACCTTTACACCGGGGAGCTGTTTTTT.